This T cell receptor (beta chain) was recovered during a study of T cells after yellow fever vaccination. Broader study findings: Just a small share of clonotypes turned up in the CD4 compartment as well as the CD8 compartment. The presence of abundant clonotypes contaminating from the bulk population was possible in FACS-sorted repertoires. The booster saw the reappearance of most primary-vaccination clones (approximately 96% CD4, 88% CD8).

This clonotype came up many times. Its antigen remains unidentified. A universal primer site and UMIs were added as TCR cDNA was made by 5'RACE template switching. TCRdb redid the calling of the 5' RACE reads with MiXCR, one entry per CDR3 protein. This sample has a few hundred thousand distinct CDR3 sequences, with roughly 6.1% found just once. The ends were cut back, 3 bases at V and 2 bases at J, with 9 bases in the middle. The germline V gene encodes CDR1 SQVTM and CDR2 ANQGSEA. This CDR3 has 13 residues. The starting material was PBMCs, obtained 5 days after the yellow fever booster vaccination. This chain uses TRBV29-1 with TRBJ2-3; D ambiguous. This sequence was found in a man younger than 40 who received the YFV17D yellow fever vaccine. Here the CDR3 reads CSVDAVYTDTQYF. The DNA for the CDR3 is TGCAGCGTTGATGCAGTTTACACAGATACGCAGTATTTT.